The clone carrying this T cell receptor beta chain was counted only a few times. What it binds is unknown. The study recruited healthy Caucasian donors from Russia who were aged roughly 6 to 95. Collection of ten milliliters of peripheral blood was performed for each donor. This specimen belongs to a study of blood T cells in healthy people across ages. Alongside a J-beta primer mix, a sample-barcoded 5' primer served in a second PCR lasting about 7 to 11 cycles. TCRdb re-analysed the 5' RACE reads in MiXCR, keeping a single row per CDR3 protein. This sample has roughly 650,000 distinct CDR3 sequences, with approximately 31% found just once. Overall study findings and caveats: Any changes in expanded clonotypes were possibly confounded, as donor CMV status remained unknown. Bulk PBMC profiling left naive and antigen-experienced comparisons inconclusive.

The TCR comes from a woman older than 75 in good health. Source material: blood.

CDR3 coding DNA: TGTGCCAGCAACGGGGGAAATTCACCCCTCCACTTT. Its protein is CASNGGNSPLHF. This chain links TRBV2 with TRBJ1-6, with a possible D match to TRBD1 (5 bases). This CDR3 spans 12 amino acids. Trimming took off 7 bases at V and 7 bases at J, with 8 bases between the two ends. Germline CDR1 SNHLY, CDR2 FYNNEI.